Each of the 10 T cell receptor beta chains below was sequenced from the same sample in a study of T cells after yellow fever vaccination (dated by TCRdb to about 2019). Libraries were built with 5' RACE. Sequenced using an Illumina HiSeq 2500. The public reads were run again by TCRdb, first through fastp at Q25 and then through MiXCR, and only productive beta chains were kept. CDR3 protein sequences are deduplicated, and each keeps its most common genes and DNA. The sample has about 550,000 distinct CDR3 sequences on record, 15% to 20% of them singletons. The ten largest clones add up to roughly an eighth of the sample. The label giving this sample's treatment or condition can be read as: live attenuated yellow fever vaccine strain. Sequences were derived from PBMCs, sampled 15 days after the yellow fever booster vaccination. These receptors all come from a man aged 25 to 40 who received the YFV17D yellow fever vaccine.

This chain joins TRBV30 and TRBJ1-4; possibly TRBD1 for D (6 bases). Looked up from germline, CDR1 is GTSNPN and CDR2 is SVGIG (reference sequence). The CDR3 is made up of 13 amino acids. Deletions cut 5 bases from V and 1 base from J, with 8 bases between. CDR3 residues: CAWDRRTNEKLFF. The CDR3 DNA is TGTGCCTGGGACAGGAGAACTAATGAAAAACTGTTTTTT.

This clonotype was seen a few times. The chain is built from TRBV11-2 and TRBJ2-3; 10 bases map to TRBD1. This CDR3 is 15 amino acids long. In germline, CDR1 is SGHAT, CDR2 FQNNGV. The V gene end was trimmed by 8 bases and the J gene end by 4 bases; junction bases not matched to a gene: 9. The CDR3 DNA reads as TGTGCCAGCGGGGCCAGACAGGGGGCAGCAGATACGCAGTATTTT. This translates into CASGARQGAADTQYF.

The chain combines TRBV7-6 with TRBJ2-1; the D is unclear. The germline CDR1 and CDR2 sequences are SGHVS and FNYEAQ. The CDR3 length is 17 residues. Trimming pared 2 bases from V and 0 bases from J, leaving 14 bases between. DNA for the CDR3: TGTGCCAGCAGCTTATCCGGGCAGCTAAGCTCCTACAATGAGCAGTTCTTC. Amino acid sequence: CASSLSGQLSSYNEQFF.

The table lists this clonotype with a few counts. This chain uses TRBV7-3 with TRBJ2-2; 8 bases are shared with TRBD1. Losses at the gene ends were 0 bases for V and 3 bases for J; bases not matched to a gene: 3. There are 16 residues in the CDR3. Germline-derived CDR1 and CDR2 are SGHTA and FQGTGA. The CDR3 here is CASSLTGGQDTGELFF. Here the CDR3 DNA reads TGTGCCAGCAGCTTAACGGGGGGACAGGACACCGGGGAGCTGTTTTTT.

A few counts support this clonotype. The V gene is TRBV7-8, the J gene TRBJ2-3; no clear D gene. The germline gives CDR1 SGHVS, CDR2 FQNEAQ. CDR3 size: 13 residues. The germline V and J ends were trimmed by 3 bases and 4 bases, with 8 bases remaining between them. This CDR3 is CASSLDGPDTQYF. DNA for the CDR3: TGTGCCAGCAGCTTGGATGGCCCAGATACGCAGTATTTT.

This clonotype showed up just a few times. The chain joins TRBV5-4 to TRBJ2-1, with D tentatively TRBD2 (6 bases). Trimming took off 1 base at V and 7 bases at J, with 12 bases between the two ends. Germline assignment: CDR1 SGHNT and CDR2 YYREEE (reference sequence). This CDR3 comprises 14 residues. The CDR3 loop reads CASSLTYSGNEQFF. The CDR3 DNA reads as TGTGCCAGCAGCTTGACCTATAGCGGTAATGAGCAGTTCTTC.

This rearrangement joins TRBV10-3 to TRBJ2-3, with 11 nucleotides matching TRBD1. Germline V gene data show CDR1 as ENHRY and CDR2 as SYGVKD. CDR3 length: 18 residues. V trimming: 11 bases; J trimming: 2 bases; junction bases outside the gene matches: 18. Here the CDR3 reads CASSSPGQGVFPTDTQYF. Written as DNA, the CDR3 is TGTGCCTCCTCATCGCCGGGACAGGGGGTTTTCCCCACAGATACGCAGTATTTT.

V usage is TRBV7-2 and J usage is TRBJ2-5; 12 positions match TRBD2. V was pared by 6 bases and J by 4 bases, with 3 bases of the junction left unmatched. The CDR3 has 14 residues. Germline V gene data show CDR1 as SGHTA and CDR2 as FQGNSA. CDR3: CASSGLAGRETQYF. The CDR3 DNA sequence: TGTGCCAGCAGTGGACTAGCGGGGCGAGAGACCCAGTACTTC.

Only a few counts were recorded for this clonotype. The chain couples TRBV6-2 or TRBV6-3 to TRBJ2-6; possible D gene TRBD1, 6 bases. CDR3 length equals 20 residues. Germline CDR1 MNHEY, CDR2 SVGEGT. Trimming stripped 5 bases from V and 4 bases from J, with 27 bases between. In nucleotides, the CDR3 is TGTGCCAGCAGTAGTAACCGGGACACAGGTACTTCGTCCGGGGCCAACGTCCTGACTTTC. Translating it yields CASSSNRDTGTSSGANVLTF.

In its sample, this clonotype was seen a few times. The CDR3 here is CASSIGYLGNNEQFF. CDR3 bases: TGTGCCAGTAGTATCGGGTACCTGGGGAACAATGAGCAGTTCTTC. This chain uses TRBV19 with TRBJ2-1; D is undetermined. V gave up 3 bases and J gave up 5 bases, with 14 bases separating them. There are 15 residues in the CDR3. CDR1 and CDR2 (germline): LNHDA, SQIVND (reference sequence).